The TCR beta chain described here comes from a study of blood T cell repertoires in COVID-19. Trimming took 6 bases from V and 7 from J, leaving 12 bases between them. Per germline, CDR1 MNHEY and CDR2 SVGAGI. This CDR3 is 12 amino acids long. TCRdb's table, derived via immunoSEQ multiplex PCR, lists solely in-frame clones and lacks some. The sample includes 55,000 to 85,000 clones, approximately 83% of them seen just once. The receptor was isolated from a human donor in a cohort sampled during active COVID-19. V and J are TRBV6-5 and TRBJ1-1; D is unresolved. Sequencing was done on a sample of peripheral blood. The CDR3 is CASRRLGNEAFF. The CDR3 coding sequence is TGTGCCAGCAGGAGACTTGGAAATGAAGCTTTCTTT.